Sequencing of this TCR beta chain was carried out in a study of cytomegalovirus exposure and HLA in healthy donors. CDR1 is KGHSH and CDR2 is LQKENI in the germline V gene. Trimming removed 3 bases from V and 7 bases from J; junction bases left unmatched: 7. This CDR3 has 15 amino acids. With 60 Vbeta and 13 Jbeta primers, the PCR was carried out. Sequencing used immunoSEQ multiplex PCR; TCRdb keeps in-frame clones, though not all of them. This sample has 120,000 to 150,000 clones, with 66% found just once. This TCR derives from a woman aged 55-70 years in good health and CMV-seronegative. Sequencing used PBMCs. This chain joins TRBV18 and TRBJ1-4, with 8 bases identical to TRBD1. The CDR3 nucleotides read TGTGCCAGCTCACCTCAGGGGGCGCGTGGTGAAAAACTGTTTTTT. It codes for CASSPQGARGEKLFF. The full variable domain, with the rest looked up from reference TRBV18 and TRBJ1-4, is NAGVMQNPRHLVRRRGQEARLRCSPMKGHSHVYWYRQLPEEGLKFMVYLQKENIIDESGMPKERFSAEFPKEGPSILRIQQVVRGDSAAYFCASSPQGARGEKLFFGSGTQLSVL.